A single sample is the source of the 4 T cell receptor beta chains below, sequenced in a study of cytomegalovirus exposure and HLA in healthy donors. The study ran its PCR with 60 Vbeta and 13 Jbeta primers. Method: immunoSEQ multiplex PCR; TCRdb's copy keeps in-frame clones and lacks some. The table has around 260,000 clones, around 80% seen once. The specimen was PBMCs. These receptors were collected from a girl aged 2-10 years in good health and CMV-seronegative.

Here the CDR3 reads CASSAYRLEPQHF. CDR3 DNA: TGTGCCAGCAGTGCGTACAGGTTGGAGCCCCAGCATTTT. The chain couples TRBV2 to TRBJ1-5; tentatively, D is TRBD1 (5 bases). The CDR3 loop spans 13 amino acids. Deletions cut 4 bases from V and 8 bases from J, with 12 bases between. CDR1 and CDR2 (germline): SNHLY, FYNNEI. The full variable domain, with the rest looked up from reference TRBV2 and TRBJ1-5, is EPEVTQTPSHQVTQMGQEVILRCVPISNHLYFYWYRQILGQKVEFLVSFYNNEISEKSEIFDDQFSVERPDGSNFTLKIRSTKLEDSAMYFCASSAYRLEPQHFGDGTRLSIL.

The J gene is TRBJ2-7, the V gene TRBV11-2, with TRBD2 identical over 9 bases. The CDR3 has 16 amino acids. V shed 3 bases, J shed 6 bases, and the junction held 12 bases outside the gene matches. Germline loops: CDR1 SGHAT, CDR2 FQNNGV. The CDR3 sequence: CASSFESGGHLSEQYF. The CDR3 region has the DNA TGTGCCAGCAGCTTCGAAAGCGGGGGGCATCTTTCCGAGCAGTACTTC.

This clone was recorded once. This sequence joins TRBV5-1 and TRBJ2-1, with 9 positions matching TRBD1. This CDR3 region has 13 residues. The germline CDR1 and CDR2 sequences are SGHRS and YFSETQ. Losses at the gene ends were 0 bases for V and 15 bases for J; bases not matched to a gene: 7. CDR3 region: CASSLVEGQGPFF. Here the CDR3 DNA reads TGCGCCAGCAGCTTGGTAGAGGGACAGGGCCCGTTCTTC.

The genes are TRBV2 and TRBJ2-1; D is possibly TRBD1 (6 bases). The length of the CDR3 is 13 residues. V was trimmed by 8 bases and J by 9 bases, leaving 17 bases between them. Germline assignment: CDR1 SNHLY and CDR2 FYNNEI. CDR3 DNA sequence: TGTGCCAGCCGACAGGAGGTGCCGGGTGAGCAGTTCTTC. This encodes CASRQEVPGEQFF.